The entry below describes one TCR beta chain. There are 13 residues in the CDR3. Germline assignment: CDR1 SGHVS and CDR2 FNYEAQ. The V end was cut by 8 bases, the J end by 5 bases, with 12 bases between. This entry is derived from a study of T cell changes during pregnancy in multiple sclerosis. Repertoires were generated with immunoSEQ multiplex PCR, while TCRdb's copy carries only in-frame clones and drops some. The table shows about 28,000 clones, with just over 90% occurring only once. The sample was CD4+ T cells from peripheral blood mononuclear cells, taken after pregnancy. This TCR was sampled from a female donor with multiple sclerosis, enrolled in a pregnancy study. V and J are TRBV7-6 and TRBJ1-4, with TRBD1 as a possible D gene (5 bases). The CDR3 sequence is CASATGVNEKLFF. DNA of the CDR3: TGTGCCAGCGCCACGGGGGTGAATGAAAAACTGTTTTTT.